This paragraph covers one TCR beta chain sequence. CDR3 length: 13 residues. Trimming took off 3 bases at V and 9 bases at J, with 12 bases between the two ends. This sample is drawn from a study of CD8 T cells in ankylosing spondylitis. Using its own MiXCR run on the 5' RACE reads, TCRdb lists one record per CDR3 protein. The data hold 340,000 or so distinct CDR3 sequences, with about 15% observed a single time. The sequenced material came from blood, either unsorted or a sorted T cell fraction (not recorded which). V usage is TRBV12-3 or TRBV12-4 and J usage is TRBJ2-1; a weak D match, TRBD2 (6 bases). This TCR came from a male donor with ankylosing spondylitis or in good health (not recorded which). The CDR3 protein is CASSLGWRGEQFF. DNA for the CDR3: TGTGCCAGCAGTTTGGGTTGGAGGGGTGAGCAGTTCTTC.